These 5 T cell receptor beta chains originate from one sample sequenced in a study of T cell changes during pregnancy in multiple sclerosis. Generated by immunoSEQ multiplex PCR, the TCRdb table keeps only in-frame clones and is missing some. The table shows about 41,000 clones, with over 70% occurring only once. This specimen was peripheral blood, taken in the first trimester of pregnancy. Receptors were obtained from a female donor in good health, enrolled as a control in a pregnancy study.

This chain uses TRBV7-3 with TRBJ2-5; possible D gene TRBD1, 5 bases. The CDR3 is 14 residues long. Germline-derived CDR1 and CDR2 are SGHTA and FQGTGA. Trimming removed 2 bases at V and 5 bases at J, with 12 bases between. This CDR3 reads CASSLLAGSETQYF. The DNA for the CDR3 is TGTGCCAGCAGCTTATTGGCAGGGTCTGAGACCCAGTACTTC.

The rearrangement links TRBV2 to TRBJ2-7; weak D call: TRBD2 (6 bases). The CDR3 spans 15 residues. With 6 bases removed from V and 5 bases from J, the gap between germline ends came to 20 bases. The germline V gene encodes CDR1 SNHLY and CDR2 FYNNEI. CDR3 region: CASSGGGARFNEQYF. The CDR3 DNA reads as TGTGCCAGCAGCGGGGGTGGGGCCAGGTTCAACGAGCAGTACTTC.

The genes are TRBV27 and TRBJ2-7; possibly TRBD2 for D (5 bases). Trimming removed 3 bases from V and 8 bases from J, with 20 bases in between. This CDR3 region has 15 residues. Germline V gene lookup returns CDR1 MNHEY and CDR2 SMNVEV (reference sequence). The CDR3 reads CASSFLHLRRIQQYF. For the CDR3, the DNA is TGTGCCAGCAGTTTCCTTCACCTCAGGAGGATCCAGCAGTACTTC.

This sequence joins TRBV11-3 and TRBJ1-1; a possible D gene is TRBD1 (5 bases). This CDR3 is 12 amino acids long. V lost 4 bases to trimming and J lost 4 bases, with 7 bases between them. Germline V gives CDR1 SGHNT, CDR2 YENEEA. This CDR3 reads CASSSTGTEAFF. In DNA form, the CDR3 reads TGTGCCAGCAGCTCCACAGGCACTGAAGCTTTCTTT. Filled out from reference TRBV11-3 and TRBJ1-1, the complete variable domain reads EAGVVQSPRYKIIEKKQPVAFWCNPISGHNTLYWYLQNLGQGPELLIRYENEEAVDDSQLPKDRFSAERLKGVDSTLKIQPAELGDSAVYLCASSSTGTEAFFGQGTRLTVV.

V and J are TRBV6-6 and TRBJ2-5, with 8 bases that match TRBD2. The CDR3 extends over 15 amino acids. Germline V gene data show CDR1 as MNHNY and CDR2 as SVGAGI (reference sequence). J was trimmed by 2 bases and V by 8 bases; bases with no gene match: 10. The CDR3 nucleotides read TGTGCCAGCGTTCCGGGACTAGGGATACAAGAGACCCAGTACTTC. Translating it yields CASVPGLGIQETQYF.